This is a list of T cell receptor beta chains from one sample in a study of OX40 agonist ivuxolimab in advanced cancers. TCRdb's table, derived via immunoSEQ multiplex PCR, lists solely in-frame clones and lacks some. Seen here are around 60,000 clones, over 75% observed once, and the top ten hold over 1.3%. Sequences were derived from CD4+ or CD8+ T cells sorted from blood, sampled in a trial of the OX40 agonist ivuxolimab. These receptors all stem from an adult with an advanced solid tumor such as melanoma, head and neck, liver or kidney cancer. CDR3s include the opening cysteine and the closing phenylalanine or tryptophan. The order of the fields is J gene, V gene, D gene, clone size, CDR3 DNA, CDR3 protein. The D gene is left open where the match is weak. A clone size is listed for some rows: how often the clone was seen (once, few, many), or a class if it is expanded.

TRBJ1-4 | TRBV5-5 | . | . | TGTGCCAGCAGCTTCTCTTCAGCAACTAATGAAAAACTGTTTTTT | CASSFSSATNEKLFF
TRBJ1-1 | TRBV6-1 | . | . | TGTGCCAGCAGTGAAGGCTACAGGCGGTCGAGCGTGAACACTGAAGCTTTCTTT | CASSEGYRRSSVNTEAFF
TRBJ2-1 | TRBV18 | TRBD1 | many | TGTGCCAGCTCACCATCAGGGGGTCCCTACAATGAGCAGTTCTTC | CASSPSGGPYNEQFF
TRBJ2-5 | TRBV11-3 | . | once | TGTGCCAGCAGCTTAGGCAGGCAGGGAAAAGAGACCCAGTACTTC | CASSLGRQGKETQYF
TRBJ1-1 | TRBV2 | . | . | TGTGCCAGCAGGGGGGATCTGAACACTGAAGCTTTCTTT | CASRGDLNTEAFF
TRBJ2-7 | TRBV7-9 | TRBD1 | . | TGTGCCAGCAGCTCGACAGGGGTACAAACCTACGAGCAGTACTTC | CASSSTGVQTYEQYF
TRBJ2-1 | TRBV28 | . | once | TGTGCCAGCAGTTTCCCGACTAGCTCCTACAATGAGCAGTTCTTC | CASSFPTSSYNEQFF
TRBJ2-7 | TRBV5-1 | TRBD2 | . | TGCGCCAGCAGCCCGCGGGGTGGCGGGGGCTCCTACGAGCAGTACTTC | CASSPRGGGGSYEQYF
TRBJ2-7 | TRBV7-9 | TRBD1 | once | TGTGCCAGCAGCTCCCGGACAGGGAACTACGAGCAGTACTTC | CASSSRTGNYEQYF
TRBJ1-3 | TRBV5-1 | . | once | TGCGCCAGCAGCTTGGTGTCGGGAACTGGAAACACCGTATATTTT | CASSLVSGTGNTVYF
TRBJ2-2 | TRBV19 | . | . | TGTGCCAGTAGTATTGTGAGGGGTCCGACGGGGACCGGGGAGCTGTTTTTT | CASSIVRGPTGTGELFF
TRBJ2-7 | TRBV6-5 | . | once | TGTGCCAGCAGTTACCAGGGAAGATACGAGCAGTACTTC | CASSYQGRYEQYF
TRBJ1-4 | TRBV2 | . | . | TGTGCCAGCAGGGCCGGGACGAATAATGAAAAACTGTTTTTT | CASRAGTNNEKLFF
TRBJ2-3 | TRBV5-1 | TRBD1 | . | TGCGCCAGCAGCTTGGAAGGACAGGGCCCCACAGATACGCAGTATTTT | CASSLEGQGPTDTQYF
TRBJ2-7 | TRBV7-2 | . | . | TGTGCCAGCAGTTACAGGGCCTACGAGCAGTACTTC | CASSYRAYEQYF
TRBJ1-2 | TRBV28 | . | . | TGTGCCAGCCGGGACGCTCGTGGCTATGGCTACACCTTC | CASRDARGYGYTF
TRBJ1-5 | TRBV10-2 | . | . | TGCGCCAGCAGTGAGTCATCGCTTCAGCCCCAGCATTTT | CASSESSLQPQHF
TRBJ1-5 | TRBV7-2 | TRBD1 | . | TGTGCCAGCAGCTTCCGACAGGGCGATCAGCCCCAGCATTTT | CASSFRQGDQPQHF
TRBJ1-2 | TRBV2 | . | . | TGTGCCAGCAGTGAGACAGTCACGAACTATGGCTACACCTTC | CASSETVTNYGYTF
TRBJ1-4 | TRBV18 | TRBD1 | . | TGTGCCAGCTCACTACAAACAGGGGGTAATGAAAAACTGTTTTTT | CASSLQTGGNEKLFF
TRBJ2-3 | TRBV7-3 | . | . | TGTGCCAGCAGCGTACAGGTCGCTGGCACAGATACGCAGTATTTT | CASSVQVAGTDTQYF
TRBJ2-5 | TRBV20-1 | . | . | TGCAGGGCGACTATCGGGGAGACCCAGTACTTC | CRATIGETQYF
TRBJ2-3 | TRBV11-3 | . | . | TGTGCCAGCAGCACCCATACGGATACGCAGTATTTT | CASSTHTDTQYF
TRBJ2-1 | TRBV11-3 | TRBD2 | . | TGTGCCAGCAGCTTTAGCGGGTCCTACAATGAGCAGTTCTTC | CASSFSGSYNEQFF
TRBJ1-5 | TRBV5-1 | . | . | TGCGCCAGCAGCTTGGGAGGGGCGGATCAGCCCCAGCATTTT | CASSLGGADQPQHF
TRBJ1-2 | TRBV18 | . | few | TGTGCCAGTCCGGGGGGTGGCTACACCTTC | CASPGGGYTF